The 19 T cell receptor beta chains given below trace back to one sample, sequenced in a study of CD8 T cells in Susac syndrome (dated by TCRdb to the late 2010s). The method was the immunoSEQ multiplex PCR assay. RNA was extracted using the RNeasy kit, and about 0.5 to 1 microgram was reverse transcribed with random hexamers. Clones were called with MiXCR by TCRdb after fastp trimmed the public reads at Q25, and only in-frame beta chains were retained. One record per CDR3 amino acid sequence lists the most common genes and DNA. Recorded for this sample are around 90,000 distinct CDR3 sequences; approximately 96% of them occurred a single time. The ten largest make up 0.55% to 0.75% of the sample. Material for sequencing was CD8+ T cells from PBMCs. The receptor source for this set is a human donor with Susac syndrome.

V gene TRBV28 combines with J gene TRBJ2-7, with 7 bases aligning to TRBD1. With 8 bases clipped from V and 5 bases from J, the junction kept 6 bases outside the gene matches. The germline V gene has CDR1 MDHEN and CDR2 SYDVKM. CDR3 size: 12 residues. The CDR3 loop is CASLKGADEQYF. CDR3 sequence (DNA): TGTGCCAGCCTTAAGGGGGCCGACGAGCAGTACTTC.

The rearrangement joins TRBV2 to TRBJ1-1, with D uncertain. Trimming took 8 bases from V and 1 from J, leaving 8 bases between them. The V gene's germline CDR1 is SNHLY and CDR2 FYNNEI. The CDR3 length is 12 residues. The CDR3 region has the DNA TGTGCCAGCGGGAAGGGGAACACTGAAGCTTTCTTT. Residues: CASGKGNTEAFF.

This chain joins TRBV14 and TRBJ1-4; D unresolved. The CDR3 sequence is 15 residues long. The V end was cut by 0 bases, the J end by 5 bases, with 10 bases between. Looked up from germline, CDR1 is SGHDN and CDR2 is FVKESK. CDR3 residues: CASSQDGSANEKLFF. DNA of the CDR3: TGTGCCAGCAGCCAAGACGGGTCCGCGAATGAAAAACTGTTTTTT.

The V and J genes are TRBV20-1 and TRBJ1-1; maybe TRBD1 (5 bases). The length of the CDR3 is 14 residues. The ends were cut back, 5 bases at V and 1 base at J, with 14 bases in the middle. Germline assignment: CDR1 DFQATT and CDR2 SNEGSKA (reference sequence). CDR3 residues: CSASTGTENTEAFF. The CDR3 nucleotides are TGCAGTGCTTCTACCGGGACGGAGAACACTGAAGCTTTCTTT.

This clonotype was recorded a few times. CDR3: CASSGTENSPLHF. The CDR3 nucleotides are TGTGCCAGCAGTGGGACGGAGAATTCACCCCTCCACTTT. V usage is TRBV2 and J usage is TRBJ1-6, with unresolved D. The CDR3 is 13 amino acids. V gave up 4 bases and J gave up 7 bases, with 8 bases separating them. Germline values: CDR1 SNHLY, CDR2 FYNNEI.

This chain joins TRBV6-2 or TRBV6-3 and TRBJ2-3, with unresolved D. The V gene's germline CDR1 is MNHEY and CDR2 SVGEGT. Between the trimmed V and J ends, which lost 6 bases and 6 bases, there was a span of 13 bases. The length of the CDR3 is 13 residues. DNA of the CDR3: TGTGCCAGCAGGCCTCCGAACATGGATACGCAGTATTTT. Encoded protein: CASRPPNMDTQYF.

The chain recombines TRBV4-3 with TRBJ1-2, with 7 nucleotides matching TRBD1. Germline V gene sequence: CDR1 LGHNA, CDR2 YSLEER. The V gene end was trimmed by 0 bases and the J gene end by 4 bases; junction bases not matched to a gene: 14. CDR3 length: 18 residues. CDR3 residues: CASSQDAVREGAVYGYTF. In nucleotides, the CDR3 is TGCGCCAGCAGCCAAGACGCGGTTCGGGAGGGGGCTGTCTATGGCTACACCTTC.

This chain joins TRBV20-1 and TRBJ1-2; 9 nucleotides line up with TRBD1. After removal of 6 bases from V and 4 bases from J, the junction contained 6 bases not matched to a gene. This CDR3 has 13 residues. Germline CDR1 and CDR2: DFQATT and SNEGSKA (reference sequence). The CDR3, as DNA: TGCAGTGCGCCCGGACAGGGGCTCTATGGCTACACCTTC. It is translated as CSAPGQGLYGYTF.

This chain connects TRBV20-1 to TRBJ1-3, with D possibly being TRBD1 (5 bases). The ends were cut back, 6 bases at V and 8 bases at J, with 11 bases in the middle. Germline assignment: CDR1 DFQATT and CDR2 SNEGSKA (reference sequence). CDR3 length: 11 amino acids. The CDR3 sequence: CSAVGGDTIYF. CDR3 coding DNA: TGCAGTGCCGTGGGGGGAGACACCATATATTTT.

The chain is built from TRBV12-3 or TRBV12-4 and TRBJ2-2; the D gene is possibly TRBD2 (5 bases). Trimming stripped 3 bases from V and 7 bases from J, with 6 bases between. The CDR3 runs 12 residues. CDR3 amino acids: CASSLGVGELFF. In DNA, the CDR3 is TGTGCCAGCAGTTTGGGAGTCGGGGAGCTGTTTTTT.

The chain links TRBV12-3 or TRBV12-4 to TRBJ2-5, with 11 bases identical to TRBD1. V shed 5 bases, J shed 5 bases, and the junction held 1 base outside the gene matches. This CDR3 has 13 amino acids. The CDR3 nucleotides are TGTGCCAGCAGTCGGACAGGGGGCGAGACCCAGTACTTC. Encoded protein: CASSRTGGETQYF.

The V gene is TRBV30, the J gene TRBJ1-2; tentative D call: TRBD1 (6 bases). CDR3 length equals 14 residues. Germline values: CDR1 GTSNPN, CDR2 SVGIG (reference sequence). With 2 bases removed from V and 8 bases from J, the gap between germline ends came to 18 bases. The CDR3 is CAWSPGHGTRGYTF. The CDR3 coding sequence is TGTGCCTGGAGTCCGGGACACGGGACGAGGGGCTACACCTTC.

The chain combines TRBV5-6 with TRBJ2-2; the D gene is possibly TRBD1 (5 bases). The CDR3 totals 15 residues. Germline values: CDR1 SGHDT, CDR2 YYEEEE. V was trimmed by 0 bases and J by 4 bases, leaving 10 bases between them. The CDR3 is CASSLESQGTGELFF. CDR3 sequence (DNA): TGTGCCAGCAGCTTGGAATCCCAGGGCACCGGGGAGCTGTTTTTT.

V usage is TRBV5-4 and J usage is TRBJ1-2; possibly TRBD1 for D (6 bases). The germline gives CDR1 SGHNT, CDR2 YYREEE (reference sequence). The CDR3 consists of 15 residues. V dropped 1 base and J dropped 10 bases, with 20 bases sitting between them. CDR3 nucleotide sequence: TGTGCCAGCAGCTTGCGCCCGGGGGCTGGCGGTGACTACACCTTC. It codes for CASSLRPGAGGDYTF.

The chain employs TRBV4-3 and TRBJ2-7; perhaps TRBD2 as D (5 bases). This CDR3 has 16 residues. V gave up 4 bases and J gave up 6 bases, with 22 bases separating them. CDR1 and CDR2 from the germline V gene are LGHNA and YSLEER. The DNA of the CDR3 is TGCGCCAGCAGCCCCCGGACTGGCTTGGGTCAGAGCGAGCAGTACTTC. Amino acid sequence: CASSPRTGLGQSEQYF.

This chain joins TRBV11-2 and TRBJ2-3; tentatively, D is TRBD1 (5 bases). The germline V and J ends were trimmed by 0 bases and 6 bases, with 7 bases remaining between them. This CDR3 has 13 residues. The germline V gene encodes CDR1 SGHAT and CDR2 FQNNGV. CDR3 nucleotides: TGTGCCAGCAGCTTAGATCCAGGGGATACGCAGTATTTT. Its translation is CASSLDPGDTQYF.

V usage is TRBV4-2 and J usage is TRBJ1-1; no firm D call. This CDR3 comprises 14 residues. The V end was cut by 0 bases, the J end by 0 bases, with 5 bases between. The germline V gene encodes CDR1 LGHNA and CDR2 YNFKEQ. This chain's CDR3 is CASSQDGVNTEAFF. The CDR3 DNA follows: TGTGCCAGCAGCCAAGATGGGGTGAACACTGAAGCTTTCTTT.

J is TRBJ1-4 and V is TRBV6-5; possibly TRBD1 for D (6 bases). Germline V gives CDR1 MNHEY, CDR2 SVGAGI. The CDR3 totals 14 residues. V lost 2 bases and J lost 5, with 9 bases in between. CDR3 nucleotide sequence: TGTGCCAGCAGTTACATGGGGGGCAATGAAAAACTGTTTTTT. Its translation: CASSYMGGNEKLFF.

V and J are TRBV12-3 or TRBV12-4 and TRBJ2-3, with D hard to call. The CDR3 contains 12 residues. Trimming took 8 bases from V and 7 from J, leaving 13 bases between them. The CDR3 bases are TGTGCCAGCCAAATGGCGTCCAATACGCAGTATTTT. It translates to CASQMASNTQYF.